This TCR beta chain was captured by sequencing in a study of shared clonotypes between healthy human individuals. As concerns this clone: This same CDR3 is encoded by further DNA sequences in the sample.

TCRdb keeps only in-frame clones here, not all; method: immunoSEQ multiplex PCR. The top ten hold about a third of the sample, which has fewer than 850,000 clones, roughly 91% seen once. CDR3 length: 16 amino acids. The germline V gene has CDR1 MNHEY and CDR2 SMNVEV (reference sequence). V was pared by 5 bases and J by 0 bases, with 7 bases of the junction left unmatched. The chain uses TRBV27 and TRBJ1-5, with 7 bases aligning to TRBD1. This TCR was recovered from a man aged 18 to 30 in good health. Some clones in this sample may be carry-over from other donors' samples. The sequencing input was memory CD8+ T cells from PBMCs. Subset in this sample: CD45RO+ cells pooled with CCR7-negative TemRA cells. CDR3 sequence: CASSPSTGDSNQPQHF. CDR3 coding DNA: TGTGCCAGCAGTCCCTCCACAGGGGATAGCAATCAGCCCCAGCATTTT.